This T cell receptor (beta chain) was observed in a study of human T cells and chemical hapten exposure (dated by TCRdb to about 2021). Broadly, across the study: For sensitization, 2% DPC in acetone was applied to a roughly 2 cm by roughly 2 cm area of upper inner arm skin. About 27 alopecia patients gave blood for TCR sequencing at one to four time points (pre-sensitization, 2, 6 and 24 weeks). Libraries were pooled for sequencing, and variation in per-sample TCR yields was attributed mainly to small differences in library volumes within the pool. Throughout the roughly 25-week study period, patients were also given weekly therapeutic DPC doses on the scalp. Patch testing was performed on the upper back with Finn chambers containing 0.01% DPC, and the patch tests were scored after 6 days according to International Contact Dermatitis Research Group standards. The mostly female patient cohort included alopecia areata with under or over 50% scalp involvement, alopecia totalis and alopecia universalis. In alopecia patients, the study followed how the peripheral blood TCR repertoire changed in vivo over primary and secondary sensitization to diphenylcyclopropenone (DPC), a hapten. Blood samples were taken from patients before sensitization (week 0) and at 2, 6 and about 24 weeks after DPC sensitization. Study-level results and caveats: Significantly more large CDR3 similarity clusters were formed by expanded TCRs than by pre-sensitization or healthy control sets, consistent with antigen-driven responses. All patients had alopecia, a presumed autoimmune disease, so their immune response might differ from that of healthy individuals. DPC sensitization did not change the number of TCRs with a frequency above 1 in 1000, and there was no evidence of changes in global repertoire structure. The number of PT1 expanded TCRs positively correlated with patch test score, significant at thresholds 8, 16 and 32 but not 4. Repeated subsampling changed both the strength of the expansion versus patch-test correlation and the threshold at which that correlation became significant.

Library preparation used RACE. Instrument used: NextSeq 500. During library preparation, unique molecular identifiers were attached to individual cDNA molecules so that TCRs could be counted in a quantitative, reproducible way. For every blood RNA sample, sequencing covered both the TCR alpha and TCR beta chains. From the authors' description of their analysis: A median of about 87,000 TCRs per sample was observed, with a range of roughly 20,000 to 700,000. V, J and CDR3 annotation of the TCR reads was performed with the Decombinator software suite. For PS versus PT1 abundance plots, all samples were subsampled to the same number of TCRs (28,000). Expanded TCRs were defined as absent before sensitization and observed at least eight times at the 2-week time point. TCRdb reran the public reads through fastp at Q25 and MiXCR, keeping productive beta chains. Every CDR3 protein is listed once, alongside the most common genes and DNA of its rows. The V and J calls and clone size come from TCRdb's table, not from the authors' own analysis. This sample comprises over 65,000 distinct CDR3 sequences, 8.5% to 14% of them detected only once. The ten largest clones capture roughly 1.4% of the sample.

There are a few counts of this clonotype. The antigen it recognizes is unknown. Per-nucleotide qualities are absent, and no much larger clonotype sits a single base away. The meaning of the sample's time point label: patch test 3, about 24 weeks after DPC sensitization. The treatment or condition label of this sample denotes: therapeutic diphenylcyclopropenone sensitization with weekly scalp DPC. At each patch-test visit, blood was drawn before the patch test was applied. To be eligible, patients had to be aged 18 to 70, diagnosed with alopecia and judged suitable for DPC therapy, while pregnant patients were excluded. Total RNA was isolated from unfractionated whole blood collected in Tempus Blood RNA tubes. This material consisted of whole blood, taken in connection with sensitization to the hapten diphenylcyclopropenone (DPC). The TCR was taken from a woman in her forties or fifties with alopecia areata. Some clones in this sample may be carry-over from other donors' samples.

The CDR3 protein is CASSFGQGADETQYF. The nucleotides read TGTGCCAGCAGTTTCGGGCAGGGGGCGGACGAGACCCAGTACTTC. Rearrangement joined TRBV28 to TRBJ2-5; the central 8 bases match TRBD1. The CDR3 covers 15 residues, taking in both the cysteine and the phenylalanine. The sequence is cut down to CDR3 DNA, 45 bases in frame from base 1. For this chain, trimming is 3 bases at the V end and 5 bases at the J end, and the number of junction bases without a gene match is 8. The germline V gene sets CDR1 to MDHEN and CDR2 to SYDVKM.